One sample yielded the 17 T cell receptor beta chains listed below, sequenced in a study of blood T cell repertoires in COVID-19. The assay was immunoSEQ multiplex PCR, and TCRdb's table has in-frame clones only and misses some. The sample yields approximately 250,000 clones, roughly 90% seen once. Source material: PBMCs or T cells enriched from blood (not recorded which). These receptors were obtained from a woman aged 30 to 39 who had recovered from COVID-19.

The chain employs TRBV7-6 and TRBJ1-6; 7 bases agree with TRBD1. This CDR3 contains 16 residues. Trimming at V came to 4 bases and at J to 7 bases, leaving 10 bases not matched to a gene. Germline V lookup: CDR1 SGHVS, CDR2 FNYEAQ. CDR3 in DNA: TGTGCCAGCAGCTGGGGGATGGACAGGTTGAATTCACCCCTCCACTTT. It encodes CASSWGMDRLNSPLHF.

The chain recombines TRBV5-4 with TRBJ2-7; 9 nucleotides agree with TRBD1. After removal of 4 bases from V and 1 base from J, the junction contained 6 bases not matched to a gene. Looked up from germline, CDR1 is SGHNT and CDR2 is YYREEE (reference sequence). This CDR3 contains 15 residues. The CDR3 DNA follows: TGTGCCAGCAGCAAGGGACAGGGCCTTTCCTACGAGCAGTACTTC. Its protein product is CASSKGQGLSYEQYF.

This clone came up once. The rearrangement links TRBV9 to TRBJ2-7; D is ambiguous. The CDR3 covers 15 residues. Germline V gene lookup returns CDR1 SGDLS and CDR2 YYNGEE. Deletions cut 0 bases from V and 3 bases from J, with 13 bases between. The CDR3 DNA reads as TGTGCCAGCAGCGTAGGTCCCGGTCGAGGCTACGAGCAGTACTTC. Amino acids: CASSVGPGRGYEQYF.

This clone was detected only a few times. The CDR3 protein is CASSEDQGSRNIQYF. The CDR3, as DNA: TGTGCCAGCAGTGAAGATCAGGGCTCCCGGAACATTCAGTACTTC. The rearrangement joins TRBV6-1 to TRBJ2-4, with D possibly being TRBD1 (5 bases). V dropped 1 base and J dropped 7 bases, with 14 bases sitting between them. Per germline, CDR1 MNHNS and CDR2 SASEGT. The CDR3 consists of 15 residues.

This chain joins TRBV21-1 and TRBJ1-1; the table's D call of TRBD1 was not tested on the DNA. TRBV21-1 is annotated as a pseudogene. This CDR3 has 11 amino acids. CDR3 region: CASSGHSEAFF. For the CDR3, the DNA is TGTGCCAGCAGCGGACACAGTGAAGCTTTCTTT.

The rearrangement uses TRBV19 and TRBJ1-5; the match to TRBD1 covers 8 bases. Germline V gene sequence: CDR1 LNHDA, CDR2 SQIVND (reference sequence). The CDR3 runs to 16 residues. Losses at the gene ends were 2 bases for V and 3 bases for J; bases not matched to a gene: 6. CDR3: CASSIRAGGTNQPQHF. For the CDR3, the DNA is TGTGCCAGTAGTATACGAGCAGGGGGCACCAATCAGCCCCAGCATTTT.

The V gene is TRBV11-2, the J gene TRBJ2-1, with D uncertain. Germline CDR1 is SGHAT and CDR2 is FQNNGV. Trimming cost V 7 bases and J 10 bases, with 17 bases left between them. There are 13 residues in the CDR3. The CDR3 region is CASTETLAGEQFF. For the CDR3, the DNA is TGTGCCAGCACGGAAACATTAGCCGGCGAGCAGTTCTTC.

This chain joins TRBV23-1 and TRBJ2-7; 9 positions match TRBD1. TRBV23-1 is an ORF; its function is uncertain. The CDR3 has 16 residues. The V gene end was trimmed by 7 bases and the J gene end by 6 bases; junction bases not matched to a gene: 16. The CDR3 region is CASNDPKDRGVREQYF. CDR3 DNA sequence: TGCGCCAGCAACGACCCCAAGGACAGGGGAGTACGCGAGCAGTACTTC.

This rearrangement joins TRBV28 to TRBJ2-1, with D possibly being TRBD1 (5 bases). Germline CDR1 MDHEN, CDR2 SYDVKM. The CDR3 contains 17 residues. Trimming pared 6 bases from V and 0 bases from J, leaving 18 bases between. The CDR3 DNA is TGTGCCAGCAGCACCTTGTTAGGGGCGAGCTCCTACAATGAGCAGTTCTTC. This encodes CASSTLLGASSYNEQFF.

The CDR3 is CSVRQGISYEQYF. The DNA of the CDR3 is TGCAGCGTGAGACAGGGGATCTCCTACGAGCAGTACTTC. This rearrangement joins TRBV29-1 to TRBJ2-7; 8 bases align to TRBD1. The CDR3 consists of 13 residues. Germline loops: CDR1 SQVTM, CDR2 ANQGSEA. V lost 6 bases, J lost 0 bases, and 4 bases stayed unmatched.

This clone has more than one count but fewer than ten. The rearrangement links TRBV7-4 to TRBJ1-3; the D gene is possibly TRBD1 (6 bases). Germline V gene lookup returns CDR1 SGHVT and CDR2 SQSDAQ. Trimming removed 6 bases at V and 2 bases at J, with 23 bases between. This CDR3 comprises 18 residues. CDR3 bases: TGTGCCAGCAGTCCGAGCGCGGGGGGCGAGTTCCCTGGAAACACCATATATTTT. It codes for CASSPSAGGEFPGNTIYF.

The genes are TRBV11-2 and TRBJ1-1; tentative D call: TRBD1 (5 bases). The CDR3 totals 14 residues. The V gene's germline CDR1 is SGHAT and CDR2 FQNNGV. The V end was cut by 7 bases, the J end by 1 base, with 13 bases between. DNA for the CDR3: TGTGCCAGCACCTACCCCACAGGGAACACTGAAGCTTTCTTT. This codes for CASTYPTGNTEAFF.

The chain combines TRBV28 with TRBJ1-1, with 7 positions matching TRBD1. The CDR3 covers 16 residues. V gave up 6 bases and J gave up 2 bases; unmatched junction bases: 12. From germline, CDR1 is MDHEN and CDR2 SYDVKM. The CDR3: CASRPSRQGVNTEAFF. The CDR3 region has the DNA TGTGCCAGCAGACCTTCTAGACAGGGAGTAAACACTGAAGCTTTCTTT.

Comment on this clone: The same CDR3 arises from other DNA sequences in this sample as well. The chain carries TRBV28 and TRBJ1-5; D uncertain. The CDR3 is 11 residues long. In germline, CDR1 is MDHEN, CDR2 SYDVKM. V was cut by 6 bases and J by 4 bases, with 4 bases left in between. The CDR3: CASSPNQPQHF. The CDR3 nucleotides read TGTGCCAGCAGCCCTAATCAGCCCCAGCATTTT.

This clone was detected once. The genes are TRBV4-3 and TRBJ2-1, with 8 nucleotides matching TRBD2. Trimming took 0 bases from V and 6 from J; bases not matched to a gene: 7. In germline, CDR1 is LGHNA, CDR2 YSLEER. The CDR3 runs to 16 residues. The CDR3 protein is CASSQDGTAGGNEQFF. CDR3 in DNA: TGCGCCAGCAGCCAAGACGGGACTGCGGGGGGCAATGAGCAGTTCTTC.

The gene calls are TRBV18 and TRBJ1-2, with 8 nucleotides matching TRBD1. Germline lookup yields CDR1 KGHSH and CDR2 LQKENI. The CDR3 loop spans 13 amino acids. V lost 6 bases and J lost 2; bases outside the gene matches: 2. The CDR3 loop reads CASSSGGNYGYTF. Here the CDR3 DNA reads TGTGCCAGCTCTTCAGGGGGCAACTATGGCTACACCTTC.

The chain joins TRBV19 to TRBJ2-6; TRBD1 might be the D (5 bases). V lost 1 base and J lost 2, with 6 bases in between. The germline V gene encodes CDR1 LNHDA and CDR2 SQIVND (reference sequence). There are 15 residues in the CDR3. CDR3 sequence reads: CASSIGRAGANVLTF. CDR3 in DNA: TGTGCCAGTAGTATAGGCAGGGCTGGGGCCAACGTCCTGACTTTC. Full variable domain (outside the CDR3, taken from reference TRBV19 and TRBJ2-6): DGGITQSPKYLFRKEGQNVTLSCEQNLNHDAMYWYRQDPGQGLRLIYYSQIVNDFQKGDIAEGYSVSREKKESFPLTVTSAQKNPTAFYLCASSIGRAGANVLTFGAGSRLTVL.